A selection of T cell receptor beta chains follows, all from one sample in a study of T cell responses to AZD1222 COVID-19 vaccine. Clones were read by immunoSEQ multiplex PCR, and TCRdb kept only the in-frame ones, dropping some. The table lists about 110,000 clones, 88% of them singletons, with more than 1.5% in the top ten. Sample: peripheral blood, taken on day 0 of AZD1222 vaccination. The origin of the receptors is an adult in good health. Each CDR3 is given with its conserved first and last residue. D genes are given only for firm matches. A clone size is listed for some rows: how often the clone was seen (once, few, many), or a class if it is expanded.

V	J	size	D	DNA	CDR3
TRBV9	TRBJ1-2	few	TRBD1	TGTGCCAGCAGCGTCGCGGACAGGGGGGGCGTGCGGGGCTACACCTTC	CASSVADRGGVRGYTF
TRBV10-2	TRBJ1-5	NA	NA	TGCGCCAGCAGTGAGACACGGGGAGGGAGGGCAAGCCATAGCAATCAGCCCCAGCATTTT	CASSETRGGRASHSNQPQHF
TRBV15	TRBJ2-3	once	NA	TGTGCCACCGGGCAGTTCAGAGATACGCAGTATTTT	CATGQFRDTQYF
TRBV11-2	TRBJ2-1	NA	NA	TGTGCCAGCAGCCAGACACCTGGGGGGCTACAGTTCTTC	CASSQTPGGLQFF
TRBV5-1	TRBJ1-2	NA	NA	TGCGCCAGCAGGGACGGAGAGTATGGCTACACCTTC	CASRDGEYGYTF
TRBV2	TRBJ2-3	NA	TRBD1	TGTGCCAGCAATGAGGACAGGGAGTTTACGCAGTATTTT	CASNEDREFTQYF
TRBV5-1	TRBJ1-1	NA	NA	TGCGCCAGCAGACCTCCGGGGATTATGAACACTGAAGCTTTCTTT	CASRPPGIMNTEAFF
TRBV9	TRBJ1-3	NA	TRBD1	TGTGCCAGCAGCGGACAGGGGGGGCTTGGAAACACCATATATTTT	CASSGQGGLGNTIYF
TRBV3-1/TRBV3-2	TRBJ1-5	NA	NA	TGTGCCAGCAGCCAACGACGGACAGTGGGGCCCCAGCATTTT	CASSQRRTVGPQHF
TRBV10-1	TRBJ2-5	NA	NA	TGCGCCAGCAGTGAAGGGCTCGGGGTCCAAGAGACCCAGTACTTC	CASSEGLGVQETQYF
TRBV18	TRBJ1-1	NA	NA	TGTGCCAGCTCACCACGGGGGTCGGGGAACACTGAAGCTTTCTTT	CASSPRGSGNTEAFF
TRBV5-6	TRBJ1-1	NA	NA	TGTGCCAGCAGCTTGGGAGGGTCGGGGAACACTGAAGCTTTCTTT	CASSLGGSGNTEAFF
TRBV7-2	TRBJ1-5	NA	NA	TGTGCCAGCAGCCCTCCCGGGAGTCAGCCCCAGCATTTT	CASSPPGSQPQHF
TRBV6-1	TRBJ1-5	NA	NA	TGTGCCAGCAGTGAATTAACGACAGGACTTCAGCATTTT	CASSELTTGLQHF
TRBV19	TRBJ1-4	NA	TRBD1	TGTGCCAGTAGCCGATCAGGGGGCGGAGAAAAACTGTTTTTT	CASSRSGGGEKLFF
TRBV24-1	TRBJ1-2	NA	TRBD1	TGTGCCACCAGTGATTCCGGGACAGCTAACTATGGCTACACCTTC	CATSDSGTANYGYTF
TRBV19	TRBJ1-5	NA	NA	TGTGCCAGTAGTATCGGGGGTGGTAGCAATCAGCCCCAGCATTTT	CASSIGGGSNQPQHF
TRBV12-3/TRBV12-4	TRBJ1-1	NA	NA	TGTGCCAGCGGGCAGGGGTTCACTGAAGCTTTCTTT	CASGQGFTEAFF
TRBV7-9	TRBJ1-5	few	NA	TGTGCCAGCAGCTTAGACAAGGGTCAGCCCCAGCATTTT	CASSLDKGQPQHF
TRBV2	TRBJ2-2	NA	NA	TGTGCCAGCAGTGCCCTCACGGACACCGGGGAGCTGTTTTTT	CASSALTDTGELFF
TRBV15	TRBJ1-6	NA	NA	TGTGCCACCAGCAGAGTCCCTCGGGCCATCTATAATTCACCCCTCCACTTT	CATSRVPRAIYNSPLHF
TRBV27	TRBJ1-3	NA	NA	TGTGCCAGCAGTTTTCAGTCGGGAAACACCATATATTTT	CASSFQSGNTIYF
TRBV27	TRBJ1-5	NA	NA	TGTGCCAGCAGCGACAGTAATAGCAATCAGCCCCAGCATTTT	CASSDSNSNQPQHF
TRBV7-9	TRBJ1-1	NA	NA	TGTGCCAGCGCCCCCGGGGTAGATACTGAAGCTTTCTTT	CASAPGVDTEAFF
TRBV7-9	TRBJ2-7	few	NA	TGTGCCAGCAGCTTATCTCCCTACGAGCAGTACTTC	CASSLSPYEQYF
TRBV19	TRBJ1-6	NA	NA	TGTGCCAGTAGGAGGGGTGACTCCTATAATTCACCCCTCCACTTT	CASRRGDSYNSPLHF
TRBV18	TRBJ2-5	NA	NA	TGTGCCAGCTCTTCAGGAGGACGGGAGACCCAGTACTTC	CASSSGGRETQYF
TRBV7-9	TRBJ1-2	NA	TRBD1	TGTGCCAGCAGCTCAGCCGCGGGGGACAGGGTGTATGGCTACACCTTC	CASSSAAGDRVYGYTF
TRBV12-3/TRBV12-4	TRBJ1-1	NA	NA	TGTGCCAGCAGACAAGCCGGACAGCCTGAAGCTTTCTTT	CASRQAGQPEAFF
TRBV7-9	TRBJ1-2	NA	NA	TGTGCCAGCAGCTTAGAGGTGGTAGTTGCTGGCTACACCTTC	CASSLEVVVAGYTF
TRBV29-1	TRBJ1-1	NA	TRBD1	TGCAGCGTTGTCTGGGACAGGGGTGACATCACTGAAGCTTTCTTT	CSVVWDRGDITEAFF
TRBV5-1	TRBJ1-1	NA	NA	TGCGCCAGCAGCCCTGGGGGCACTGAAGCTTTCTTT	CASSPGGTEAFF
TRBV5-1	TRBJ2-1	NA	NA	TGCGCCAGCAGGTGGGGGACGTTTGCCTACAATGAGCAGTTCTTC	CASRWGTFAYNEQFF
TRBV18	TRBJ2-2	NA	NA	TGTGCCAGTTCCCCGGGCAGGACCTTGAACACCGGGGAGCTGTTTTTT	CASSPGRTLNTGELFF
TRBV5-1	TRBJ1-1	NA	NA	TGCGCCAGCAGCTTCTCGGGGCCTACGATGAACACTGAAGCTTTCTTT	CASSFSGPTMNTEAFF
TRBV11-3	TRBJ2-1	NA	NA	TGTGCCAGCAGCTTATCTAGCCTCGATGAGCAGTTCTTC	CASSLSSLDEQFF
TRBV20-1	TRBJ1-6	NA	NA	TGCAGTGCTAGTGTGGGGCAGGGAAATTCACCCCTCCACTTT	CSASVGQGNSPLHF
TRBV7-9	TRBJ2-5	once	NA	TGTGCCAGCAGCTTAGGGGCAGGGGAGGTGACCCAGTACTTC	CASSLGAGEVTQYF
TRBV19	TRBJ1-5	NA	NA	TGTGCCAGTATGGCCGTCCGGGGACATAAGAATAGCAATCAGCCCCAGCATTTT	CASMAVRGHKNSNQPQHF
TRBV5-1	TRBJ2-2	NA	TRBD1	TGCGCCAGCAGCTCCGGGACAGGGGGGAACACCGGGGAGCTGTTTTTT	CASSSGTGGNTGELFF
TRBV27	TRBJ2-7	NA	NA	TGTGCCAGCAGTCATCGGGGCCCGAGCTCCTACGAGCAGTACTTC	CASSHRGPSSYEQYF
TRBV10-3	TRBJ1-2	once	NA	TGTGCCATCAGTGAGTCAGGAAACAGAGACTACACCTTC	CAISESGNRDYTF
TRBV11-3	TRBJ2-7	NA	TRBD1	TGTGCCAGCAGCCTCGACAGGGAGAGCGACGAGCAGTACTTC	CASSLDRESDEQYF
TRBV5-4	TRBJ2-7	once	TRBD1	TGTGCCAGCAGCTTGGTAGGGACAGGGGTTGAGCAGTACTTC	CASSLVGTGVEQYF
TRBV27	TRBJ2-6	NA	NA	TGTGCCAGCAGTTCCCGCCCCCCTGGGGCCAACGTCCTGACTTTC	CASSSRPPGANVLTF
TRBV5-4	TRBJ2-1	NA	TRBD2	TGTGCCAGCAGCTTGACCTCCTCGGGGGGATACAATGAGCAGTTCTTC	CASSLTSSGGYNEQFF
TRBV11-3	TRBJ1-1	NA	NA	TGTGCCAGCAGCTTAAATAGTGGGATAGCTTTCTTT	CASSLNSGIAFF
TRBV5-4	TRBJ2-1	NA	NA	TGTGCCAGCAGCTTGGCCTTGATAGCGGAGCAGTTCTTC	CASSLALIAEQFF
TRBV25-1	TRBJ2-2	NA	NA	TGTGCCAGCAGTCCTCAGGAGACAGCGAACACCGGGGAGCTGTTTTTT	CASSPQETANTGELFF
TRBV5-4	TRBJ2-4	NA	TRBD1	TGTGCCAGCAGCTTGGTGGGACAGGGTTGGACCAAAAACATTCAGTACTTC	CASSLVGQGWTKNIQYF
TRBV29-1	TRBJ1-2	NA	NA	TGCAGCGGAAAGACCGGGACATCTACTACCTATGGCTACACCTTC	CSGKTGTSTTYGYTF
TRBV6-5	TRBJ2-1	NA	TRBD2	TGTGCCAGCAGTTACACGGGACTAGCGGGGGGGAATGAGCAGTTCTTC	CASSYTGLAGGNEQFF
TRBV6-5	TRBJ1-5	NA	NA	TGTGCCAGCAGTTACTCGAGGGACTCACGCAATCCCCAGCATTTT	CASSYSRDSRNPQHF